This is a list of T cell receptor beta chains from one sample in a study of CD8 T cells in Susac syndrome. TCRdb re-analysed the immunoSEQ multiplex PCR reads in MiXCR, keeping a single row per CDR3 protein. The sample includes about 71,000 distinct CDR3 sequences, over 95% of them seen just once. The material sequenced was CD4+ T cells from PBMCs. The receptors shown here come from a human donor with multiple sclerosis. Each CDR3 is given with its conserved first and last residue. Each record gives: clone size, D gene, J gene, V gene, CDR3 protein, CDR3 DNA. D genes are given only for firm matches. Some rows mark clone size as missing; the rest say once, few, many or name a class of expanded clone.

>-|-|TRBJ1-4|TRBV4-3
CASSQDPNSGTREKLFF
TGCGCCAGCAGCCAAGACCCGAACTCCGGAACGAGAGAAAAACTGTTTTTT
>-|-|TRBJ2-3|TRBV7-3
CASSPSAWGDTQYF
TGTGCCAGCAGCCCCTCGGCTTGGGGGGATACGCAGTATTTT
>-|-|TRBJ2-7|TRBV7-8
CASSPWRVSYEQYF
TGTGCCAGCAGCCCCTGGAGGGTCTCCTACGAGCAGTACTTC
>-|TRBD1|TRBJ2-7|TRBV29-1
CSVARGLYEQYF
TGCAGCGTTGCCAGGGGGCTCTACGAGCAGTACTTC
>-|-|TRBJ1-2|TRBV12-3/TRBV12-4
CASSRNNYGYTF
TGTGCCAGCAGTCGAAATAACTATGGCTACACCTTC
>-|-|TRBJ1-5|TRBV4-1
CASSQEWADNQPQHF
TGCGCCAGCAGCCAAGAATGGGCGGACAATCAGCCCCAGCATTTT
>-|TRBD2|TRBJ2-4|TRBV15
CATSRDLAGESTAKNIQYF
TGTGCCACCAGCAGAGATCTAGCGGGGGAATCTACAGCCAAAAACATTCAGTACTTC
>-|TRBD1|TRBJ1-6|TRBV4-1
CASSPGQGDNSPLHF
TGCGCCAGCAGCCCTGGACAGGGGGACAATTCACCCCTCCACTTT
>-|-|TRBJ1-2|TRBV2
CASSEMGKSYGYTF
TGTGCCAGCAGTGAAATGGGGAAAAGCTATGGCTACACCTTC
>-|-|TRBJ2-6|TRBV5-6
CASSLGFGANVLTF
TGTGCCAGCAGCTTGGGCTTCGGGGCCAACGTCCTGACTTTC
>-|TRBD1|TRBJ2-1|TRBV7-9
CASSLGTGNYNEQFF
TGTGCCAGCAGCCTAGGGACAGGGAACTACAATGAGCAGTTCTTC
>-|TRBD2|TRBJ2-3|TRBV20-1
CSARVLAGGSPDTQYF
TGCAGTGCTAGAGTGCTAGCGGGGGGATCCCCAGATACGCAGTATTTT
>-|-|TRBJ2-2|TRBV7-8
CASSLWRRGHTGELFF
TGTGCCAGCAGCTTATGGAGGCGGGGTCACACCGGGGAGCTGTTTTTT
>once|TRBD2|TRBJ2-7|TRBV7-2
CASSSPPGGNNYEQYF
TGTGCCAGCAGCTCCCCCCCGGGGGGGAACAACTACGAGCAGTACTTC
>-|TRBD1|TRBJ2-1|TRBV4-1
CASSMTGMFLYNEQFF
TGCGCCAGCAGCATGACAGGGATGTTCCTCTACAATGAGCAGTTCTTC
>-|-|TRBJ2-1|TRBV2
CAQWDEGRNEQFF
TGTGCCCAGTGGGATGAGGGGAGGAATGAGCAGTTCTTC
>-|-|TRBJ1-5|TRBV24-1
CATSGARVNQPQHF
TGTGCCACCAGTGGGGCGCGGGTCAATCAGCCCCAGCATTTT
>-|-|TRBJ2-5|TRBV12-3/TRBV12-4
CASSLASSEVETQYF
TGTGCCAGCAGTTTAGCTTCCAGCGAGGTGGAGACCCAGTACTTC
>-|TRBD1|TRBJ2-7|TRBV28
CATRDRSSYEQYF
TGTGCCACCAGGGACAGGAGCTCCTACGAGCAGTACTTC
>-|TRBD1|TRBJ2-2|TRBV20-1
CSARRTGNTGELFF
TGCAGTGCTAGGAGGACAGGGAACACCGGGGAGCTGTTTTTT
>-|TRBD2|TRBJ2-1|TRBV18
CASSPRPGGSYNEQFF
TGTGCCAGCTCACCACGACCCGGGGGGTCCTACAATGAGCAGTTCTTC
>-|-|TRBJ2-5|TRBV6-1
CASRAGGAQYF
TGTGCCAGCAGGGCCGGGGGCGCCCAGTACTTC
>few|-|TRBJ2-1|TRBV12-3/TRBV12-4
CASSLGNEQFF
TGTGCCAGCAGTTTGGGGAATGAGCAGTTCTTC
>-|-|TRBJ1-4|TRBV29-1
CSVGVNGVGEKLFF
TGCAGCGTTGGTGTTAACGGGGTTGGTGAAAAACTGTTTTTT
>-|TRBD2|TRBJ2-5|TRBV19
CATSRGGSLETQYF
TGTGCCACCAGCCGGGGGGGATCCCTCGAGACCCAGTACTTC
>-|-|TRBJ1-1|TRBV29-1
CSAGGVRETGEAFF
TGCAGCGCCGGCGGGGTAAGGGAAACGGGTGAAGCTTTCTTT
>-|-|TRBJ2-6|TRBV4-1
CASSPITDGASGANVLTF
TGCGCCAGCAGCCCCATAACGGACGGGGCGTCTGGGGCCAACGTCCTGACTTTC
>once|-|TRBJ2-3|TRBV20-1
CSANGGAGSTDTQYF
TGCAGTGCAAACGGAGGGGCGGGATCCACAGATACGCAGTATTTT
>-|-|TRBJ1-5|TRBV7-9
CASSSGWNQPQHF
TGTGCCAGCAGCTCCGGGTGGAATCAGCCCCAGCATTTT
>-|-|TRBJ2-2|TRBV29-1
CSVARASGNTGELFF
TGCAGCGTTGCAAGGGCGTCCGGAAACACCGGGGAGCTGTTTTTT
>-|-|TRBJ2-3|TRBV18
CASLEAVSTDTQYF
TGTGCCAGCCTGGAAGCAGTTTCAACTGATACGCAGTATTTT
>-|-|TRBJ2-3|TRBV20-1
CSARGGAQDTQYF
TGCAGTGCTCGAGGGGGGGCCCAAGATACGCAGTATTTT
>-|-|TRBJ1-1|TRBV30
CAWSDRAIGTEAFF
TGTGCCTGGAGTGACCGGGCCATCGGGACTGAAGCTTTCTTT
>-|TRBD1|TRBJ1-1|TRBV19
CASSRSRDRAAEAFF
TGTGCCAGTAGTAGGTCCCGGGACAGGGCCGCTGAAGCTTTCTTT
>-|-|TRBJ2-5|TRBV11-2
CASSLGSQSETQYF
TGTGCCAGCAGCCTCGGTAGCCAATCTGAGACCCAGTACTTC
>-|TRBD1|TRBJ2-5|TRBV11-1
CASSVSGQGGETQYF
TGTGCCAGCAGCGTCTCGGGACAGGGCGGTGAGACCCAGTACTTC
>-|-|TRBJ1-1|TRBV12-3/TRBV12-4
CASSTYTEAFF
TGTGCCAGCAGTACGTACACTGAAGCTTTCTTT
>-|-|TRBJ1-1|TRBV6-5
CASSYSAGMNTEAFF
TGTGCCAGCAGTTACTCGGCAGGGATGAACACTGAAGCTTTCTTT